This T cell receptor beta chain originates from a study of blood T cell repertoires in COVID-19. About the study: Acute-phase and convalescent COVID-19 samples originated in the United States, Italy and Spain. Sample material is recorded as cDNA or gDNA derived from T cells, B-cell-depleted T cells, or PBMCs.

How the authors handled the data: Amplified reference gene primers provided the basis for estimating nucleated cell counts. Here immunoSEQ multiplex PCR was the method, and the copy in TCRdb shows in-frame clones only, minus some. That table supplies the V and J calls and clone size; D and trimming were determined from the DNA. Counted here are about 15,000 clones, around 85% occurring once; the ten biggest clones make up 30% to 35%. CDR3 size: 14 residues. The V and J ends lost 1 base and 13 bases, in that order; junction bases with no gene match: 10. CDR1 is SGHTA and CDR2 is FQGNSA in the germline V gene. This clone was counted between two and nine times.

This TCR was recovered from a man aged 70 or older in a cohort sampled during active COVID-19. The sample consisted of peripheral blood. The chain is built from TRBV7-2 and TRBJ1-5; the match to TRBD1 covers 7 bases. The CDR3 loop is CASSLEGTVRSQHF. As DNA, the CDR3 is TGTGCCAGCAGCTTAGAGGGGACAGTACGATCACAGCATTTT.